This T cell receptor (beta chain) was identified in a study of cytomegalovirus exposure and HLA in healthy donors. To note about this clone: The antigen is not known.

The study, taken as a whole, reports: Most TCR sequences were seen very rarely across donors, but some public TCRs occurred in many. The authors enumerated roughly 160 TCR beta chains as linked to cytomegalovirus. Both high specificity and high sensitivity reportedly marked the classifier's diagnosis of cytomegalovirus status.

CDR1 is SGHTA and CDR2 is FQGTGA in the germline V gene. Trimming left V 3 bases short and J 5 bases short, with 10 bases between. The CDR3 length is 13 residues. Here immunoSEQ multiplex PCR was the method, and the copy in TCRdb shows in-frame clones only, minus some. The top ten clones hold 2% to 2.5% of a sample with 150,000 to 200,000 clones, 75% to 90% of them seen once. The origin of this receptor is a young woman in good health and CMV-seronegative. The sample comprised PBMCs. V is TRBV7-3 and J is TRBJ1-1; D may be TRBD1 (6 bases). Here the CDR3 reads CASSFGGATEAFF. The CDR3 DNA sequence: TGTGCCAGCAGCTTCGGGGGGGCGACTGAAGCTTTCTTT.